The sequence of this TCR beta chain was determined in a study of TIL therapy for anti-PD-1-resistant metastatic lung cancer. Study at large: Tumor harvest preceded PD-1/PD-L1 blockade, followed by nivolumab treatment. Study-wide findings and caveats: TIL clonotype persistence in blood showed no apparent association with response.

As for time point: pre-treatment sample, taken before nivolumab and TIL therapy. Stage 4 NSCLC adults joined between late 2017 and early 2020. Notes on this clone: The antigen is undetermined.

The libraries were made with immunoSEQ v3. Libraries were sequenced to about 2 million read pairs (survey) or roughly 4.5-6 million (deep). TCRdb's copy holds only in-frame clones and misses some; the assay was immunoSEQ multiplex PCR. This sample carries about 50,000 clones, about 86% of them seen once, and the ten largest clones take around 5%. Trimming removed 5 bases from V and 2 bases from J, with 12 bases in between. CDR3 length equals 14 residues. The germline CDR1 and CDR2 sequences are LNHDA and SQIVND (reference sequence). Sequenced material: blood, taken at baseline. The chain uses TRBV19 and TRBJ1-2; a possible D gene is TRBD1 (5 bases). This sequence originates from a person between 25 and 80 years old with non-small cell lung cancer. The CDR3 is CASSAVQVNYGYTF. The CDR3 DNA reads TGTGCCAGTAGTGCAGTACAGGTGAACTATGGCTACACCTTC.